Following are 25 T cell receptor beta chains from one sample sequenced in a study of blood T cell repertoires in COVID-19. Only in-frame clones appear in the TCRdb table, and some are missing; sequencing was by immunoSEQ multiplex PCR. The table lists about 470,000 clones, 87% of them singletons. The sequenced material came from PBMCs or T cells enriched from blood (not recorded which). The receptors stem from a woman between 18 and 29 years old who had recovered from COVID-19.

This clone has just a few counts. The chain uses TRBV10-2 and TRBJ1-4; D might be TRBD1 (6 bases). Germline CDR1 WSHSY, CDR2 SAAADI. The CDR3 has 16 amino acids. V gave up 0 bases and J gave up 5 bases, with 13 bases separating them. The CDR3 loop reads CASSESRTEPNEKLFF. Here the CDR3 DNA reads TGCGCCAGCAGTGAGTCGAGGACAGAACCAAATGAAAAACTGTTTTTT.

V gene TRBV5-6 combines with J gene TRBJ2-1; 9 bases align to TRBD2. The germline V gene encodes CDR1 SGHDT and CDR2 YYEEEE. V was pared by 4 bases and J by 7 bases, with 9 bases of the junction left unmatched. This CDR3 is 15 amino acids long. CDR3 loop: CASSPGTSPLNEQFF. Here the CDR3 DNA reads TGTGCCAGCAGCCCCGGGACTAGCCCCTTAAATGAGCAGTTCTTC.

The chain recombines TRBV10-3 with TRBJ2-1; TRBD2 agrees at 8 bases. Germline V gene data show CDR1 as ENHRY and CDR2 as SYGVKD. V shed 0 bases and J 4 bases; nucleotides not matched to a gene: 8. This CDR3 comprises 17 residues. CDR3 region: CAISESAGGTVYNEQFF. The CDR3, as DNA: TGTGCCATCAGTGAGTCGGCGGGGGGTACTGTTTACAATGAGCAGTTCTTC.

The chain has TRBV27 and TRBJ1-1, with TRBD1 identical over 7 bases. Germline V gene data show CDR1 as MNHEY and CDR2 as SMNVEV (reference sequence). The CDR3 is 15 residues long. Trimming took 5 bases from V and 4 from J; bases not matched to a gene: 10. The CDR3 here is CASSPNRGSSTEAFF. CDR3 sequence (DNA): TGTGCCAGCAGTCCCAACAGGGGATCGAGCACTGAAGCTTTCTTT.

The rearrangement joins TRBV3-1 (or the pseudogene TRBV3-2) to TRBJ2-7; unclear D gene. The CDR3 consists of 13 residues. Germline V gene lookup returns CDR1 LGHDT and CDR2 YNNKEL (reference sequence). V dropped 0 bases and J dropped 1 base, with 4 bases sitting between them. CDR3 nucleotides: TGTGCCAGCAGCCAAGACTTATCCTACGAGCAGTACTTC. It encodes CASSQDLSYEQYF.

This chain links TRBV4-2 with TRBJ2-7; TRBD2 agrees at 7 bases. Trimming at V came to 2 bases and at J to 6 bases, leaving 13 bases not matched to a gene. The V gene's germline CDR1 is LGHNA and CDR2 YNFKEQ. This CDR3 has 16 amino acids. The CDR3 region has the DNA TGTGCCAGCAGCCAAAAGGGGAGGGTCGAGGCGAGCGAGCAGTACTTC. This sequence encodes CASSQKGRVEASEQYF.

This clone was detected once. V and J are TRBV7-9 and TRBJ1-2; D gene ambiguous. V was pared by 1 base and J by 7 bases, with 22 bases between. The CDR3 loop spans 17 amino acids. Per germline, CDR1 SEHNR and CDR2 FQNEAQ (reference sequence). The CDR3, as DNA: TGTGCCAGCAGCTTAGGGCCGCAAGGCGCCGAGGGAAGTGGCTACACCTTC. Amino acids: CASSLGPQGAEGSGYTF.

Here the CDR3 DNA reads TGTGCCAGCTCACGGTCAGGATTAGCCTACGAGCAGTACTTC. This codes for CASSRSGLAYEQYF. V and J are TRBV18 and TRBJ2-7; D not resolved. V was pared by 4 bases and J by 2 bases, with 12 bases between. The CDR3 length is 14 residues. The germline V gene has CDR1 KGHSH and CDR2 LQKENI.

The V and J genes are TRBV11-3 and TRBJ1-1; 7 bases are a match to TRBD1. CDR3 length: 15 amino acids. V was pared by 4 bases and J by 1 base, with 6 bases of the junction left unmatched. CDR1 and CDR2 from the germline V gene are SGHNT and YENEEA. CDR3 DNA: TGTGCCAGCAGCTCCGAGACAGGGACGAACACTGAAGCTTTCTTT. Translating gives CASSSETGTNTEAFF.

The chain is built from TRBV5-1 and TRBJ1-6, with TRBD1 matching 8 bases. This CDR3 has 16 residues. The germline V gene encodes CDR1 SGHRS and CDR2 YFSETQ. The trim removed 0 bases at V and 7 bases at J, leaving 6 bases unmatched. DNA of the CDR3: TGCGCCAGCAGCTTGGCCCAGGGGGCCGGGAATTCACCCCTCCACTTT. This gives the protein CASSLAQGAGNSPLHF.

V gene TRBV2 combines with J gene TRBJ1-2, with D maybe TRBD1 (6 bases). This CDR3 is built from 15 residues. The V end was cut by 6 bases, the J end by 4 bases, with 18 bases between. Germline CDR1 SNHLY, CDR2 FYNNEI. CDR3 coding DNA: TGTGCCAGCAGGCCGGGTCAGGGGATTTTCTATGGCTACACCTTC. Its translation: CASRPGQGIFYGYTF.

The CDR3 DNA sequence: TGCGCCAGCAGCTCTTTAGCGGGGAACACCGGGGAGCTGTTTTTT. As protein: CASSSLAGNTGELFF. V gene TRBV5-1 combines with J gene TRBJ2-2, with TRBD2 matching 7 bases. Germline V CDR1 and CDR2: SGHRS, YFSETQ. This CDR3 is 15 amino acids long. The V and J ends lost 3 bases and 1 base, in that order; junction bases with no gene match: 3.

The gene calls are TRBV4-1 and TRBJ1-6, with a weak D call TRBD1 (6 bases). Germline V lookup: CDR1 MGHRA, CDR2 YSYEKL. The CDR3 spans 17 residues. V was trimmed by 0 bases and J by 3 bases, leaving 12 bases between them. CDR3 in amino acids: CASSQDGLRGYNSPLHF. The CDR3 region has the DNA TGCGCCAGCAGCCAAGATGGTCTCAGGGGCTATAATTCACCCCTCCACTTT.

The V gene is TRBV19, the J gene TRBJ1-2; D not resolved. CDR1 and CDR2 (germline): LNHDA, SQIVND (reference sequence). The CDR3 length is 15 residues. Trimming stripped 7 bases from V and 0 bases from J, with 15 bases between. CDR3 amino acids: CASKALAGANYGYTF. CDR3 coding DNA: TGTGCCAGTAAGGCGCTGGCCGGGGCTAACTATGGCTACACCTTC.

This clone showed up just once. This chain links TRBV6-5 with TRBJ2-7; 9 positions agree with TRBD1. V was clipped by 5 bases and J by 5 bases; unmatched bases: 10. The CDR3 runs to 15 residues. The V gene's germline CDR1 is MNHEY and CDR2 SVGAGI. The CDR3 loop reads CASSPIRTGDNEQYF. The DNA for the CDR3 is TGTGCCAGCAGTCCCATTAGGACAGGGGACAACGAGCAGTACTTC.

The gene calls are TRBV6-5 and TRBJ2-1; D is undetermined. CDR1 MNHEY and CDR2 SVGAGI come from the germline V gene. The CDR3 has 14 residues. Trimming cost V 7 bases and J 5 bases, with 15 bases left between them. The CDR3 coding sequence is TGTGCCAGCACTCACAGCCAATACGACAATGAGCAGTTCTTC. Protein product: CASTHSQYDNEQFF.

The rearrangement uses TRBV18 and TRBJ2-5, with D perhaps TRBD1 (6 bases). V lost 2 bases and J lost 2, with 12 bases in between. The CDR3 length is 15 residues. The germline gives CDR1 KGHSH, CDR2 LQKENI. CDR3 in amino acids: CASSPSPGEQETQYF. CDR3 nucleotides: TGTGCCAGCTCACCAAGCCCAGGGGAACAAGAGACCCAGTACTTC. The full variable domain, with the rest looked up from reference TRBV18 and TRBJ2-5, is NAGVMQNPRHLVRRRGQEARLRCSPMKGHSHVYWYRQLPEEGLKFMVYLQKENIIDESGMPKERFSAEFPKEGPSILRIQQVVRGDSAAYFCASSPSPGEQETQYFGPGTRLLVL.

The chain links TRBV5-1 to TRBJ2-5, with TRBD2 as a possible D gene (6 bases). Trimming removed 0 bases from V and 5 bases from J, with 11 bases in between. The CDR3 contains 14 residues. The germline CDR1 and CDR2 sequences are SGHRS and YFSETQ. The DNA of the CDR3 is TGCGCCAGCAGCTTGGGACTAGGCTCGGAGACCCAGTACTTC. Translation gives CASSLGLGSETQYF.

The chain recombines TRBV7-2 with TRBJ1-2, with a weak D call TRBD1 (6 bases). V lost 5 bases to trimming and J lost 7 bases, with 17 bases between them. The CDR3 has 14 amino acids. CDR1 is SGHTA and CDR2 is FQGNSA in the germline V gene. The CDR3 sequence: CASSPEPYRAGYTF. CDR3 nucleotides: TGTGCCAGCAGCCCCGAGCCCTACAGGGCTGGCTACACCTTC.

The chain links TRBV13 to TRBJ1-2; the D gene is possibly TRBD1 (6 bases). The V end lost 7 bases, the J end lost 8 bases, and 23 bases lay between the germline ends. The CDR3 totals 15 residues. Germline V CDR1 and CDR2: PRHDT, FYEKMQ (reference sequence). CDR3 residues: CASTSGGRGTGGYTF. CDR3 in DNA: TGTGCCAGCACCTCCGGGGGGAGGGGGACGGGCGGCTACACCTTC.

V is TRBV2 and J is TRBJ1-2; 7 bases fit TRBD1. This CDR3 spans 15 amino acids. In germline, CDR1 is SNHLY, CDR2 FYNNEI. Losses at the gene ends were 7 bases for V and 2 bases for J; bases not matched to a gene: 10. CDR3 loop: CASTSGTVHNYGYTF. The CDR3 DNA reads TGTGCCAGCACCTCCGGGACAGTTCACAACTATGGCTACACCTTC. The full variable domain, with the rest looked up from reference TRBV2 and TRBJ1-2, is EPEVTQTPSHQVTQMGQEVILRCVPISNHLYFYWYRQILGQKVEFLVSFYNNEISEKSEIFDDQFSVERPDGSNFTLKIRSTKLEDSAMYFCASTSGTVHNYGYTFGSGTRLTVV.

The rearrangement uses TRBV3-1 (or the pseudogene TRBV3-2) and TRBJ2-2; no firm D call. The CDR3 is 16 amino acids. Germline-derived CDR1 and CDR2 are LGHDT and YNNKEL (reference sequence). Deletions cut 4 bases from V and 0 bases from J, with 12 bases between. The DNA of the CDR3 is TGTGCCAGCAGCCGAATCCGCCTATCGAACACCGGGGAGCTGTTTTTT. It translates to CASSRIRLSNTGELFF.

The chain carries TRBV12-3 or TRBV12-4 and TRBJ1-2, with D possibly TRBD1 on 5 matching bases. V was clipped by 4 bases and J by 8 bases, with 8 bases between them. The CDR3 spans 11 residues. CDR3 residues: CASSSGGGYTF. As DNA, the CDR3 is TGTGCCAGCAGTTCGGGGGGAGGCTACACCTTC.

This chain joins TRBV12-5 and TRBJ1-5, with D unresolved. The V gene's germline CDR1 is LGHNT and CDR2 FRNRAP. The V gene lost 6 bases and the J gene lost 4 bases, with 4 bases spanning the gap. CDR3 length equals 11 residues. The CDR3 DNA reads TGTGCTAGTGGATATAATCAGCCCCAGCATTTT. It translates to CASGYNQPQHF.

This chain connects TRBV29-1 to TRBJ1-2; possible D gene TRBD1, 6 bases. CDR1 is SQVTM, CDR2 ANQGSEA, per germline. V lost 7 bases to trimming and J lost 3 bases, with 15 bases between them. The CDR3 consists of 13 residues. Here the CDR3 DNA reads TGCAGCGCCCAAGGGGGGGGAGACTATGGCTACACCTTC. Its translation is CSAQGGGDYGYTF.